This T cell receptor (beta chain) originates from a study of cytomegalovirus exposure and HLA in healthy donors. A word on this clone: The antigen is unknown.

PCR was performed using 60 Vbeta and 13 Jbeta primers. Profiled with immunoSEQ multiplex PCR; TCRdb holds only in-frame clones, not every one. The data hold approximately 110,000 clones, with approximately 83% observed a single time. Study-wide results and caveats: What TCR beta sequences reportedly achieved was accurate prediction of HLA-A and HLA-B alleles in most subjects. In an earlier analysis, in roughly 600 donors, most V segments appeared productive either ~87% or ~30% of the time.

The sample comprised PBMCs. This TCR was recovered from a woman between 18 and 29 years old in good health and CMV-seronegative.

The CDR3 loop is CASSHRGRVHEQYF. CDR3 DNA: TGCGCCAGCAGTCACCGCGGGAGGGTCCACGAGCAGTACTTC. The rearrangement uses TRBV23-1 and TRBJ2-7; 9 bases map to TRBD2. TRBV23-1 is placed among ORFs of uncertain function. The CDR3 has 14 residues. With 3 bases clipped from V and 5 bases from J, the junction kept 5 bases outside the gene matches.